This is a list of T cell receptor beta chains from one sample in a study of siplizumab effects on memory and regulatory T cells. Clones were read by immunoSEQ multiplex PCR, and TCRdb kept only the in-frame ones, dropping some. The data show fewer than 120,000 clones, over 85% seen once. Sequencing input: CD4+ T cells sorted from blood. These receptors were collected from a human donor in good health. Both conserved end residues are part of each CDR3. A D gene is named only where the DNA matches it firmly. A row's size may be missing; if present it is once, few, many or a size class.

size: .; D: .; J: TRBJ2-3; V: TRBV5-4; DNA: TGTGCCAGCAGCTTGGTAGGGGCAGGGAAAGCAGATACGCAGTATTTT; CDR3: CASSLVGAGKADTQYF
size: .; D: .; J: TRBJ2-7; V: TRBV2; DNA: TGTGCCAGCACCGAGGAGGGTATAGGGAGTTACGAGCAGTACTTC; CDR3: CASTEEGIGSYEQYF
size: .; D: TRBD2; J: TRBJ2-7; V: TRBV6-6; DNA: TGTGCCAGCAAAAACAGCGGGAGGCCCTACGAGCAGTACTTC; CDR3: CASKNSGRPYEQYF
size: .; D: .; J: TRBJ2-5; V: TRBV7-7; DNA: TGTGCCAGCAGCCCGGACTGGCAAGAGACCCAGTACTTC; CDR3: CASSPDWQETQYF
size: .; D: TRBD1; J: TRBJ1-2; V: TRBV2; DNA: TGTGCCAGCAGCCTAAATCAGGGGGTGAACTATGGCTACACCTTC; CDR3: CASSLNQGVNYGYTF
size: .; D: .; J: TRBJ1-5; V: TRBV2; DNA: TGTGCCAGCCGACGCACGGTGAGCAATCAGCCCCAGCATTTT; CDR3: CASRRTVSNQPQHF
size: .; D: .; J: TRBJ1-1; V: TRBV6-5; DNA: TGTGCCAGCAGGCGGGACCTAGTGAACACTGAAGCTTTCTTT; CDR3: CASRRDLVNTEAFF
size: .; D: .; J: TRBJ2-1; V: TRBV27; DNA: TGTGCCAGCAGTTTATCGGCGCGCCTTTGGGGCAATGAGCAGTTCTTC; CDR3: CASSLSARLWGNEQFF
size: .; D: TRBD2; J: TRBJ2-7; V: TRBV5-1; DNA: TGCGCCAGCAGCTTGACTAGCGGGTACACCTACGAGCAGTACTTC; CDR3: CASSLTSGYTYEQYF
size: .; D: TRBD1; J: TRBJ2-4; V: TRBV4-2; DNA: TGTGCCAGCAGCCAAGATCTCGACAGGGGGGGCAAAAACATTCAGTACTTC; CDR3: CASSQDLDRGGKNIQYF
size: .; D: .; J: TRBJ2-7; V: TRBV30; DNA: TGTGCCTGGAGTGTTGGAGACAGCTCCTACGAGCAGTACTTC; CDR3: CAWSVGDSSYEQYF
size: .; D: .; J: TRBJ2-4; V: TRBV10-1; DNA: TGCGCCAGCAGTGAGTCTACAGGGAAAAACATTCAGTACTTC; CDR3: CASSESTGKNIQYF
size: .; D: .; J: TRBJ1-1; V: TRBV18; DNA: TGTGCCAGCTCACCCCTTTCGGATGAAGCTTTCTTT; CDR3: CASSPLSDEAFF
size: .; D: .; J: TRBJ2-1; V: TRBV11-3; DNA: TGTGCCAGCAGCTTAGGCGGTAGCGGCGGGCAGTTCTTC; CDR3: CASSLGGSGGQFF
size: .; D: .; J: TRBJ2-7; V: TRBV18; DNA: TGTGCCAGCTCACCACCACCGGGAAGGAACGAGCAGTACTTC; CDR3: CASSPPPGRNEQYF
size: .; D: TRBD2; J: TRBJ2-3; V: TRBV9; DNA: TGTGCCAGCAGCGTAGGACTAGCGGGGGTAACGCTCACAGATACGCAGTATTTT; CDR3: CASSVGLAGVTLTDTQYF
size: .; D: TRBD1; J: TRBJ1-2; V: TRBV19; DNA: TGTGCCAGTAGTATCTCCGATTGGACAGGGAGGGATCTGGGCTACACCTTC; CDR3: CASSISDWTGRDLGYTF
size: once; D: .; J: TRBJ2-6; V: TRBV29-1; DNA: TGCAGCGTTGAAGATCTTACGGGTCCCGGGGCCAACGTCCTGACTTTC; CDR3: CSVEDLTGPGANVLTF
size: .; D: .; J: TRBJ2-4; V: TRBV7-2; DNA: TGTGCCAGCAGCTCCCTCAACATTCAGTACTTC; CDR3: CASSSLNIQYF
size: .; D: TRBD2; J: TRBJ2-3; V: TRBV4-2; DNA: TGTGCCAGCAGCCAAGACTCTCGGGGGGGCCGAGATACGCAGTATTTT; CDR3: CASSQDSRGGRDTQYF
size: .; D: TRBD1; J: TRBJ1-5; V: TRBV6-6; DNA: TGTGCCAGCAGACCCGGACAGGGCAGCAATCAGCCCCAGCATTTT; CDR3: CASRPGQGSNQPQHF
size: .; D: .; J: TRBJ1-5; V: TRBV12-5; DNA: TGTGCTAGTGGGCGCGAATCCTATCAGCCCCAGCATTTT; CDR3: CASGRESYQPQHF
size: .; D: .; J: TRBJ1-1; V: TRBV9; DNA: TGTGCCAGCAGACCATCGGGGGGGATCGGAGCTTTCTTT; CDR3: CASRPSGGIGAFF
size: .; D: .; J: TRBJ2-4; V: TRBV13; DNA: TGTGCCAGCAGCCCGTCCGACAGGTTGGCCAAAAACATTCAGTACTTC; CDR3: CASSPSDRLAKNIQYF
size: .; D: TRBD2; J: TRBJ2-3; V: TRBV5-1; DNA: TGCGCCAGCGCCGGGGCTAGCGGTACAGATACGCAGTATTTT; CDR3: CASAGASGTDTQYF
size: .; D: TRBD1; J: TRBJ2-3; V: TRBV19; DNA: TGTGCCAGTAGTATAGGCCCGTCAGGGTGGGCCTTTCGACAGGGCCGGTGGACAGATACGCAGTATTTT; CDR3: CASSIGPSGWAFRQGRWTDTQYF
size: .; D: .; J: TRBJ2-3; V: TRBV4-2; DNA: TGTGCCAGCAGTCAGGGGGGACTCTCCGTTACTAGCACAGATACGCAGTATTTT; CDR3: CASSQGGLSVTSTDTQYF
size: .; D: .; J: TRBJ2-2; V: TRBV12-5; DNA: TGTGCTAGTGGCTCCGGGACACCGAACACCGGGGAGCTGTTTTTT; CDR3: CASGSGTPNTGELFF
size: .; D: .; J: TRBJ2-1; V: TRBV27; DNA: TGTGCCAGCAGTTTACGGGAAAGCTCCTACAATGAGCAGTTCTTC; CDR3: CASSLRESSYNEQFF
size: .; D: .; J: TRBJ1-2; V: TRBV28; DNA: TGTGCCAGCAGTCCCCCGAGGGAGGGTAACTATGGCTACACCTTC; CDR3: CASSPPREGNYGYTF